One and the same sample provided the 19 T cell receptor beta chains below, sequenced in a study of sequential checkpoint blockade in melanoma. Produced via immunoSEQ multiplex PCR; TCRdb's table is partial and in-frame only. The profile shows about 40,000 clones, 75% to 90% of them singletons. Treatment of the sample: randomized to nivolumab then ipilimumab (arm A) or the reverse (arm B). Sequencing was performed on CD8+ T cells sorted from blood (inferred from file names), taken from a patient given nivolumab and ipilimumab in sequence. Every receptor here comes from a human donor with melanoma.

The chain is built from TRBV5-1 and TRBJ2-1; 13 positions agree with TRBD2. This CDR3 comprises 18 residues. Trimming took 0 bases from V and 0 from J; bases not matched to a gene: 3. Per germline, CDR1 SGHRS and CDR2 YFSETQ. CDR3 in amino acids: CASSLAWTSGSSYNEQFF. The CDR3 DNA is TGCGCCAGCAGCTTGGCTTGGACTAGCGGGAGCTCCTACAATGAGCAGTTCTTC. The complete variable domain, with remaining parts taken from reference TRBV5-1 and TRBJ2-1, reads KAGVTQTPRYLIKTRGQQVTLSCSPISGHRSVSWYQQTPGQGLQFLFEYFSETQRNKGNFPGRFSGRQFSNSRSEMNVSTLELGDSALYLCASSLAWTSGSSYNEQFFGPGTRLTVL.

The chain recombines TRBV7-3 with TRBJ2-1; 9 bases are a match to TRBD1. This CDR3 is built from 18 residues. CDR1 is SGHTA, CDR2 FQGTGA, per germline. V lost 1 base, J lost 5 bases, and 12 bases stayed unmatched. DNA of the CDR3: TGTGCCAGCAGCTTAAGGGGGCTAGGGACAGGGACCCACAATGAGCAGTTCTTC. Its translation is CASSLRGLGTGTHNEQFF.

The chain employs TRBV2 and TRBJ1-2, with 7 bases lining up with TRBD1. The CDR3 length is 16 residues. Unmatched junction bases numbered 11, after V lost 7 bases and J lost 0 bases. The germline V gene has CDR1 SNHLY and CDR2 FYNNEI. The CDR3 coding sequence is TGTGCCAGCACCGATTCCCCGGGACAGCCTAACTATGGCTACACCTTC. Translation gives CASTDSPGQPNYGYTF.

The CDR3: CASSSLPLKQEYYEQYF. The DNA of the CDR3 is TGTGCCAGCAGCTCCTTACCCCTGAAACAGGAATACTACGAGCAGTACTTC. The chain has TRBV7-7 and TRBJ2-7; weak D call: TRBD1 (5 bases). The germline CDR1 and CDR2 sequences are SSHAT and FNYEAQ (reference sequence). This CDR3 region has 17 residues. V was pared by 4 bases and J by 3 bases, with 22 bases between.

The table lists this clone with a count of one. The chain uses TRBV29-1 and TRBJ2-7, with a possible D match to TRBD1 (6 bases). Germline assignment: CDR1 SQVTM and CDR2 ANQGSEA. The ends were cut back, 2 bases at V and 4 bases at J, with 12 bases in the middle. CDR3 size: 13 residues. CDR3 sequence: CSVESDRIYEQYF. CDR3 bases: TGCAGCGTTGAAAGTGACAGGATATACGAGCAGTACTTC.

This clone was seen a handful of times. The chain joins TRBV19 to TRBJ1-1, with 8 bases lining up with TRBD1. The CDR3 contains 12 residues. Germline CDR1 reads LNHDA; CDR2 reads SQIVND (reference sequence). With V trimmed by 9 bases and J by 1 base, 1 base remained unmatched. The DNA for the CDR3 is TGTGCCAGCGGACAGGGGAACACTGAAGCTTTCTTT. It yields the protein CASGQGNTEAFF.

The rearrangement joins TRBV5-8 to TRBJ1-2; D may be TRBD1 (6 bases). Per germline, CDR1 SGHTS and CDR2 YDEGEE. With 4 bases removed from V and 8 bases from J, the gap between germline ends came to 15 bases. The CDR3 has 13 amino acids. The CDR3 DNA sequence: TGTGCCAGCAGCCCGGGGACAAAACTGGGCTACACCTTC. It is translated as CASSPGTKLGYTF.

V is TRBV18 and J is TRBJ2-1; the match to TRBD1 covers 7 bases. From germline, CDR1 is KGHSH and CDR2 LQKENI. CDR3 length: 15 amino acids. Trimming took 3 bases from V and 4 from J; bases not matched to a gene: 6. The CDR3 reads CASSPPGGGYNEQFF. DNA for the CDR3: TGTGCCAGCTCACCCCCAGGGGGTGGGTACAATGAGCAGTTCTTC. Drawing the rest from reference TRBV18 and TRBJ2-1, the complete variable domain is NAGVMQNPRHLVRRRGQEARLRCSPMKGHSHVYWYRQLPEEGLKFMVYLQKENIIDESGMPKERFSAEFPKEGPSILRIQQVVRGDSAAYFCASSPPGGGYNEQFFGPGTRLTVL.

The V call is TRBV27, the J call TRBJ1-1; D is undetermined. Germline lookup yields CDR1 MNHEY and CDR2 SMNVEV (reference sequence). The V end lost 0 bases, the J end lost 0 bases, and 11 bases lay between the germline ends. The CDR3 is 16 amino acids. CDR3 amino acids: CASSLSLRAVNTEAFF. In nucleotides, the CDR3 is TGTGCCAGCAGTTTATCGCTGAGGGCCGTGAACACTGAAGCTTTCTTT.

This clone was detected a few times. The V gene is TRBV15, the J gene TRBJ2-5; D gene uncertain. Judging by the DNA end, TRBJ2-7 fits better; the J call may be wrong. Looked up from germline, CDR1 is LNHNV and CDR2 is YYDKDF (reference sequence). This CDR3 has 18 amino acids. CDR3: CATSRDPLSNSQLYEQYF. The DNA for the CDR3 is TGTGCCACCAGCAGAGATCCCCTAAGCAACAGTCAACTCTACGAGCAGTACTTC.

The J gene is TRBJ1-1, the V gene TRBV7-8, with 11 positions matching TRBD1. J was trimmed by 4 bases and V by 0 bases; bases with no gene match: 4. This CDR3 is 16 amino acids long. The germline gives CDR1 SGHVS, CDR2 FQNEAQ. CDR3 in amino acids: CASSLAPGTGGTEAFF. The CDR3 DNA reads TGTGCCAGCAGCTTAGCTCCCGGGACAGGGGGCACTGAAGCTTTCTTT.

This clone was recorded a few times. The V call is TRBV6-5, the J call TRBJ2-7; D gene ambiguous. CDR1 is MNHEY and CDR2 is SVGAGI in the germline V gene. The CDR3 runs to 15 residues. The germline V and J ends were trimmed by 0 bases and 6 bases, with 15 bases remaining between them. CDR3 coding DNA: TGTGCCAGCAGTTACTCGCTCGCAGGCTTCTCCGAGCAGTACTTC. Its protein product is CASSYSLAGFSEQYF.

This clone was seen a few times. The CDR3 loop is CASSLSQTGGGGYTF. CDR3 sequence (DNA): TGTGCCAGCAGTTTATCTCAGACAGGGGGAGGAGGCTACACCTTC. J is TRBJ1-2 and V is TRBV27, with 9 nucleotides matching TRBD1. Losses at the gene ends were 0 bases for V and 8 bases for J; bases not matched to a gene: 7. CDR3 size: 15 residues. Germline loops: CDR1 MNHEY, CDR2 SMNVEV (reference sequence).

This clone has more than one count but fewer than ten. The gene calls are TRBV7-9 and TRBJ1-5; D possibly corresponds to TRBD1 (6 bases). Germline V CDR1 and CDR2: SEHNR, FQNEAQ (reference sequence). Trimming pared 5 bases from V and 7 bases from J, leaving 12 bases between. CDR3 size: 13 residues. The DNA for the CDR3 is TGTGCCAGCAGCCCAGGGGTATTACAGCCCCAGCATTTT. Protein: CASSPGVLQPQHF.

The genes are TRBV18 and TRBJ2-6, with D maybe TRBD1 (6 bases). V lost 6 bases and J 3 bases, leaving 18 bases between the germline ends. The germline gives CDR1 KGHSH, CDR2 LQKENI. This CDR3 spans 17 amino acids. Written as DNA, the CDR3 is TGTGCCAGCTCTCCCGGGACAACCGCCTATGGGGCCAACGTCCTGACTTTC. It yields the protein CASSPGTTAYGANVLTF.

CDR3 amino acids: CASNRESYEQYF. In DNA, the CDR3 is TGTGCCAGTAACAGGGAGTCCTACGAGCAGTACTTC. This sequence joins TRBV25-1 and TRBJ2-7; D might be TRBD1 (6 bases). In germline, CDR1 is MGHDK, CDR2 SYGVNS. This CDR3 comprises 12 residues. V gave up 9 bases and J gave up 1 base, with 10 bases separating them.

DNA of the CDR3: TGTGCCAGCAGTCAAGGGGCTAGCGGTAGCACAGATACGCAGTATTTT. Translation gives CASSQGASGSTDTQYF. The chain has TRBV7-3 and TRBJ2-3; 7 nucleotides match TRBD2. In germline, CDR1 is SGHTA, CDR2 FQGTGA. The J segment lost 0 bases and the V segment lost 6 bases, leaving 9 bases of the junction unmatched. The CDR3 spans 16 residues.

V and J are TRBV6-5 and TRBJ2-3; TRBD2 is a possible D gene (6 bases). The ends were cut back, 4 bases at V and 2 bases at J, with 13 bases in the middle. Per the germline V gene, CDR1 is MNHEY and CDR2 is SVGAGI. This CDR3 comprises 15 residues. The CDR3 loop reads CASSLSGYNTDTQYF. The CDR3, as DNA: TGTGCCAGCAGTTTAAGCGGGTACAACACAGATACGCAGTATTTT.

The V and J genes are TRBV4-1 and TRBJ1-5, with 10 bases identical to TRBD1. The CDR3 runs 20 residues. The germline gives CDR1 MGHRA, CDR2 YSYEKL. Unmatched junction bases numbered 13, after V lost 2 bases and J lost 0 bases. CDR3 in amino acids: CASSQWIPGQGNYSNQPQHF. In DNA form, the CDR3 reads TGCGCCAGCAGCCAATGGATACCGGGACAGGGGAATTATAGCAATCAGCCCCAGCATTTT.